This T cell receptor (beta chain) stems from a study of shared clonotypes between healthy human individuals. Study outcomes and limitations: The study found 4.5% to 5% of naive CD4 clonotypes shared across a few donors. Clonotypes shared by all four donors outscored non-shared clonotypes in generation probability. Only blood was sampled, and tissue TCR repertoires likely differ from blood ones.

It was CD45RO-negative cells, positively selected for CCR7, that made up naive CD8 cells, with terminally differentiated effector memory CD45RA+ cells excluded. Clones were sequenced by immunoSEQ multiplex PCR, and TCRdb holds only the in-frame ones, with some missing. The data show about 2.1 million clones, around 93% seen once. A remark on this clone: Its antigen is still unknown.

The CDR3 sequence is 14 residues long. V lost 0 bases and J lost 8, with 11 bases in between. The germline V gene encodes CDR1 MGHRA and CDR2 YSYEKL. Material for sequencing was naive CD8+ T cells from PBMCs. V is TRBV4-1 and J is TRBJ2-1, with D possibly matching TRBD2 (5 bases). The sequence was obtained from a man aged 18 to 29 in good health. Some clones in this sample may be carry-over from other donors' samples. The CDR3 sequence is CASSQDWRSHEQFF. DNA of the CDR3: TGCGCCAGCAGCCAAGATTGGAGGAGTCATGAGCAGTTCTTC.